The next 6 T cell receptor beta chains were all read from a single sample in a study of T-cell reconstitution after alpha-beta-depleted transplantation in children listed by TCRdb under 2016. Receptor libraries were prepared by PCR. Instrument used: Illumina HiSeq 2500. Molecular barcoding was employed in the preparation of TCR libraries, with unique molecular identifiers being used to normalize TCRbeta repertoire quantification. Starting from the raw public reads, TCRdb applied fastp trimming at Q25, assembled clones with MiXCR and retained in-frame beta chains. Rows with one shared CDR3 protein collapse into an entry with the most common genes and DNA. For this sample there are about 830,000 distinct CDR3 sequences; about 15% appear just once. 5% of the sample lies in the top ten. The treatment or condition label, read with the paper, signifies: allogeneic hematopoietic cell transplantation with graft depleted of TCRalphabeta T cells and CD19 B cells.

This material consisted of PBMCs, mostly from graft donor cells, taken 360 days after TCRalphabeta/CD19-depleted stem cell transplant. The source of these receptors is a male patient aged 10-17 years who had a stem cell transplant for acute lymphoblastic leukemia, so the T cells may come from the graft donor.

The genes are TRBV24-1 and TRBJ2-1; 7 positions agree with TRBD2. Unmatched junction bases numbered 12, after V lost 9 bases and J lost 5 bases. Germline V gene data show CDR1 as KGHDR and CDR2 as SFDVKD. The CDR3 totals 15 residues. The CDR3 sequence is CATGSLSGPDNEQFF. Here the CDR3 DNA reads TGTGCCACCGGAAGTCTTAGCGGGCCGGACAATGAGCAGTTCTTC.

The J gene is TRBJ2-1, the V gene TRBV5-1; tentatively, D is TRBD1 (6 bases). There are 15 residues in the CDR3. The V and J ends lost 1 base and 6 bases respectively, with 14 bases between them. Germline loops: CDR1 SGHRS, CDR2 YFSETQ. The CDR3 loop is CASSLSRARGNEQFF. As DNA, the CDR3 is TGCGCCAGCAGCTTGAGCAGGGCCAGGGGCAATGAGCAGTTCTTC.

This clonotype has more than one count but fewer than ten. This rearrangement joins TRBV15 to TRBJ1-1; D remains ambiguous. Germline lookup yields CDR1 LNHNV and CDR2 YYDKDF (reference sequence). With 0 bases removed from V and 1 base from J, the gap between germline ends came to 12 bases. The CDR3 contains 16 residues. The CDR3 region has the DNA TGTGCCACCAGCAGAGATAGGTCGGTCGGGAACACTGAAGCTTTCTTT. Translated: CATSRDRSVGNTEAFF. The full variable domain, completed using reference TRBV15 and TRBJ1-1, is DAMVIQNPRYQVTQFGKPVTLSCSQTLNHNVMYWYQQKSSQAPKLLFHYYDKDFNNEADTPDNFQSRRPNTSFCFLDIRSPGLGDTAMYLCATSRDRSVGNTEAFFGQGTRLTVV.

Written as DNA, the CDR3 is TGTGCCAGCAGTTTAGCGGCTAGCGGGCTTGAGCAGTTCTTC. The encoded protein is CASSLAASGLEQFF. The chain couples TRBV12-3 or TRBV12-4 to TRBJ2-1; TRBD2 agrees at 8 bases. This CDR3 has 14 amino acids. J gave up 9 bases and V 0 bases, and 4 bases lay outside the gene matches.

This rearrangement joins TRBV3-1 to TRBJ2-2; D remains unclear. The CDR3 contains 17 residues. Germline CDR1 and CDR2: LGHDT and YNNKEL (reference sequence). Trimming cost V 0 bases and J 1 base, with 12 bases left between them. The CDR3 DNA reads TGTGCCAGCAGCCAAGACGGCCTACCACTGAACACCGGGGAGCTGTTTTTT. Protein product: CASSQDGLPLNTGELFF. Full variable domain (remainder filled in from reference TRBV3-1 and TRBJ2-2): DTAVSQTPKYLVTQMGNDKSIKCEQNLGHDTMYWYKQDSKKFLKIMFSYNNKELIINETVPNRFSPKSPDKAHLNLHINSLELGDSAVYFCASSQDGLPLNTGELFFGEGSRLTVL.

This chain uses TRBV5-1 with TRBJ2-2, with 9 nucleotides matching TRBD1. J lost 4 bases, V lost 4 bases, and 5 bases had no gene match. This CDR3 comprises 15 residues. The germline CDR1 and CDR2 sequences are SGHRS and YFSETQ. The DNA for the CDR3 is TGCGCCAGCAGCCGTGGGACAGGGCCCACCGGGGAGCTGTTTTTT. Protein product: CASSRGTGPTGELFF.